The source of this TCR beta chain is a study of radiotherapy plus CTLA-4 blockade in lung cancer. This CDR3 is 14 amino acids long. V lost 3 bases and J lost 8, with 16 bases in between. Germline CDR1 and CDR2: KGHSH and LQKENI. Study findings and constraints: After treatment with radiotherapy plus ipilimumab, TCR clones that came from the tumor expanded in blood.

Details on this clone: What it recognizes is unknown.

Sequenced by immunoSEQ multiplex PCR; TCRdb stores in-frame clones only, minus some. The table lists approximately 82,000 clones, about 83% of them singletons, with 13% to 15% in the top ten. The chain joins TRBV18 to TRBJ1-2; possibly TRBD1 for D (5 bases). The source of this sequence is a human donor with non-small cell lung cancer that progressed on radiotherapy plus ipilimumab. The source was peripheral blood, collected from a patient treated with radiotherapy plus ipilimumab. CDR3 region: CASSPSPDKMGYTF. CDR3 nucleotide sequence: TGTGCCAGCTCACCCTCCCCGGACAAGATGGGCTACACCTTC.